These T cell receptor beta chains were read from a single sample in a study of OX40 agonist ivuxolimab in advanced cancers. TCRdb keeps only in-frame clones here, not all; method: immunoSEQ multiplex PCR. The sample has roughly 58,000 clones, about 85% seen once. The starting material was CD4+ or CD8+ T cells sorted from blood, obtained in a trial of the OX40 agonist ivuxolimab. These receptors originate from an adult with an advanced solid tumor such as melanoma, head and neck, liver or kidney cancer. The conserved cysteine and the conserved F or W are not part of the CDR3 here. The D gene is left open where the match is weak. Only some rows state a clone size, as once, few, many or a class for expanded clones.

d_gene	v_gene	abundance	CDR3aa
.	TRBV7-9	.	ASSLMQGTHEQY
.	TRBV4-3	.	ASSQDRVSYGYT
TRBD1	TRBV11-3	.	ASSSRRQGANYGYT
.	TRBV29-1	few	SVSGRRNNEQF
.	TRBV11-1	.	ASSFRRGSGEQY
.	TRBV7-7	.	ASSFLGGDDNEQF
TRBD1	TRBV5-6	.	ASSLVRDRGLYEQY
.	TRBV15	.	ATSRTGRNGETQY
.	TRBV28	.	ASSPWGGSDTEAF
.	TRBV11-2	.	ASSLVGQTYEQY
TRBD1	TRBV4-1	.	ASSQWGQGKTGANVLT
TRBD2	TRBV19	.	ATGRVPPGGEQF
.	TRBV7-6	once	ASSLARGGSGTDTQY
TRBD1	TRBV10-3	once	AIREQGGTEAF
.	TRBV2	.	ASSRRQDPRTEAF
.	TRBV19	.	ASTPRNRVGGYT
TRBD2	TRBV11-2	.	ASSLGTSGGAGETQY
.	TRBV19	.	ASSIRKNGDEQF
.	TRBV18	few	ASSDTAYEQY
.	TRBV11-1	.	ASSLAEASPLH
TRBD2	TRBV7-3	.	ASRPSGGAPNEQF
TRBD1	TRBV19	.	ASSIATGASSNQPQH
.	TRBV7-2	.	ASSLGGVNTDTQY
TRBD2	TRBV6-1	.	ATPGLARNTGELF
.	TRBV19	.	ASSIAGAGEKLF
TRBD2	TRBV6-5	.	ASSSGLAGKETQY
.	TRBV11-2	.	ASSLVGGRADTQY
.	TRBV30	.	ASLGGRTDTQY
.	TRBV19	.	ASSISRGRSSYEQY
TRBD1	TRBV25-1	few	ASSAATGGTEAF
.	TRBV19	.	ASSQATNEKLF
.	TRBV5-1	.	ASSLVGTYEQY
TRBD1	TRBV5-6	few	ASSRDRGGLAF
.	TRBV7-9	.	ASRTNTEAF
TRBD1	TRBV30	.	AWGTGNSPLH
TRBD2	TRBV6-4	.	ASSDSAGGSTDTQY
.	TRBV10-2	once	ASSELSYSGNTIY
TRBD2	TRBV9	.	ASSVAFLAGYNEQF
TRBD1	TRBV19	.	ASTPDRGKSSANEKLF
.	TRBV19	.	ASRTMSARDDQPQH
.	TRBV28	.	ASFLNRNEQF
.	TRBV18	.	ASSPLQSNTGELF